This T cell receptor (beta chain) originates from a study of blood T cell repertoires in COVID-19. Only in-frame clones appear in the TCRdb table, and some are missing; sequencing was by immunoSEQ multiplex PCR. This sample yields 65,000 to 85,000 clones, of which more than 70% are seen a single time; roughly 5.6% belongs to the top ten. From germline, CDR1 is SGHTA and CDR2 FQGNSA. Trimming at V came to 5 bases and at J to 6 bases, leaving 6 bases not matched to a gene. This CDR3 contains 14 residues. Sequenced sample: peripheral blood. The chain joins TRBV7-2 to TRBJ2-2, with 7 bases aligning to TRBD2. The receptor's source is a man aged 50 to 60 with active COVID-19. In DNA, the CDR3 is TGTGCCAGCAGCCGGACTAGTCTGGCCGGGGAGCTGTTTTTT. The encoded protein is CASSRTSLAGELFF.